This T cell receptor (beta chain) was captured by sequencing in a study of a mutant IDH1 vaccine in newly diagnosed glioma. Study-level information: In weeks 1, 3, 5, 7, 11, 15, 19 and 23, patients were vaccinated. Patients arrived already treated with radiotherapy, temozolomide, or both, most having had both. Onset of vaccination occurred 4-6 weeks following radiotherapy alone, or with temozolomide cycles.

Regarding this clone: Its antigen is as yet unknown.

Here immunoSEQ multiplex PCR was the method, and the copy in TCRdb shows in-frame clones only, minus some. The sample contains 43,000 or so clones, 65% to 85% of which appear only once. Study outcomes and limitations: In approximately 92% of patients, immune responses induced by the vaccine occurred.

The sample's time point: week 23, last vaccination. Each dose delivered 300 ug of mutant IDH1 20-mer peptide subcutaneously with imiquimod. With 5 bases removed from V and 7 bases from J, the gap between germline ends came to 12 bases. This CDR3 is built from 14 residues. The germline CDR1 and CDR2 sequences are SGHTA and FQGNSA. This material consisted of PBMCs, taken from a glioma patient whose treatment included an IDH1 peptide vaccine. This sequence originates from a woman between 18 and 29 years old with glioma. Some clones in this sample may be carry-over from other donors' samples. The chain joins TRBV7-2 to TRBJ1-6, with D unresolved. The CDR3 region is CASSPRGLNSPLHF. The CDR3 DNA follows: TGTGCCAGCAGCCCTCGGGGTCTGAATTCACCCCTCCACTTT.